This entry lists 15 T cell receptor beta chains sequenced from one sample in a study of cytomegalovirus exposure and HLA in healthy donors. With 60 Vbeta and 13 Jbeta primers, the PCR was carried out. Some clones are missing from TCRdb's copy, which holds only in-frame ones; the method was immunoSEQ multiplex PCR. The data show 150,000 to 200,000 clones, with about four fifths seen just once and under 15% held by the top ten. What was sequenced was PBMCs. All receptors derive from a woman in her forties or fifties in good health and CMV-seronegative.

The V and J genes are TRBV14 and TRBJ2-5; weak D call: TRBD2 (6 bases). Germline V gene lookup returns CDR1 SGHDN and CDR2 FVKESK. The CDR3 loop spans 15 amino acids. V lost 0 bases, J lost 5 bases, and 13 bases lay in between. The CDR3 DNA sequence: TGTGCCAGCAGCCAAGAGAACCGGGAGAGGGAGACCCAGTACTTC. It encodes CASSQENRERETQYF.

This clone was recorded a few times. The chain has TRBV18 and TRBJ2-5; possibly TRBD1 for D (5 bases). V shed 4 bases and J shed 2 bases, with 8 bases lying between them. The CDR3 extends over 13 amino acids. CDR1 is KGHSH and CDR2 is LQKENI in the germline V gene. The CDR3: CASSLGQQETQYF. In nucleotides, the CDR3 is TGTGCCAGCTCACTGGGGCAACAAGAGACCCAGTACTTC.

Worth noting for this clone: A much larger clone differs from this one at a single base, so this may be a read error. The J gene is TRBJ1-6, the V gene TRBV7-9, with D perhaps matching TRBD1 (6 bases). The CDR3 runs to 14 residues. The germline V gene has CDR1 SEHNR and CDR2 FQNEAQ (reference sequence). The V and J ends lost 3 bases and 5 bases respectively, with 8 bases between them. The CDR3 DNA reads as TGTGCCAGCAGCTTCGCAGGGGATAATTCACCCCTCCACTTT. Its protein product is CASSFAGDNSPLHF.

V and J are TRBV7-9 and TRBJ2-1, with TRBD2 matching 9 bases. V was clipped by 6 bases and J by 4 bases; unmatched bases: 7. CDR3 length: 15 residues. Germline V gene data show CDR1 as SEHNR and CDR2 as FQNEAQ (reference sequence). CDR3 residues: CASSEAGGRYNEQFF. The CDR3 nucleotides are TGTGCCAGCAGTGAAGCGGGGGGCCGTTACAATGAGCAGTTCTTC.

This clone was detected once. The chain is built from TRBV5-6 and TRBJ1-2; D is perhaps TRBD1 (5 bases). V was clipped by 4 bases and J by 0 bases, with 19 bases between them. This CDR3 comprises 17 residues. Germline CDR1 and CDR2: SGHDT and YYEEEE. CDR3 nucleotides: TGTGCCAGCAGCCTCCGACAGCAAAGCTATTCTAACTATGGCTACACCTTC. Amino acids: CASSLRQQSYSNYGYTF.

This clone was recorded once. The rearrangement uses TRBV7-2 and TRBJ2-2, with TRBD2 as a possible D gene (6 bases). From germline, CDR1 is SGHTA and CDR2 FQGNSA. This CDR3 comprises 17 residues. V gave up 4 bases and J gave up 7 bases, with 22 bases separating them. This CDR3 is CASSSYPYSGQHGELFF. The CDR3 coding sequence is TGTGCCAGCAGCTCCTACCCTTACAGCGGGCAACACGGGGAGCTGTTTTTT.

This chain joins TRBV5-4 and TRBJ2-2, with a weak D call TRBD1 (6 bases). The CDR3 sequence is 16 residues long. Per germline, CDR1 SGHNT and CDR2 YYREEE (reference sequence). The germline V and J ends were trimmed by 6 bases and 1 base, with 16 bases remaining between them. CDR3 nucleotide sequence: TGTGCCAGCACCTCCACAGGGCGGGTGAACACCGGGGAGCTGTTTTTT. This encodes CASTSTGRVNTGELFF. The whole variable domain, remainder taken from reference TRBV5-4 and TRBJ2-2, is ETGVTQSPTHLIKTRGQQVTLRCSSQSGHNTVSWYQQALGQGPQFIFQYYREEENGRGNFPPRFSGLQFPNYSSELNVNALELDDSALYLCASTSTGRVNTGELFFGEGSRLTVL.

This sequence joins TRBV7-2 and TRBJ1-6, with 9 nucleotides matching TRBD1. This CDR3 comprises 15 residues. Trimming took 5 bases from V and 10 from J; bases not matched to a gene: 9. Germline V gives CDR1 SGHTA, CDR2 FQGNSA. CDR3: CASSQGTGLSSPLHF. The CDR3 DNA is TGTGCCAGCAGCCAAGGGACAGGGTTAAGCTCACCCCTCCACTTT.

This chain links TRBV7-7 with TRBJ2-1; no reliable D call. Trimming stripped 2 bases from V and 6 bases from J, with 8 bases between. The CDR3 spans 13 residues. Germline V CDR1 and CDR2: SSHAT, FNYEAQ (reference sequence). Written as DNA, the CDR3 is TGTGCCAGCAGCTTATATGGTAGCAATGAGCAGTTCTTC. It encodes CASSLYGSNEQFF.

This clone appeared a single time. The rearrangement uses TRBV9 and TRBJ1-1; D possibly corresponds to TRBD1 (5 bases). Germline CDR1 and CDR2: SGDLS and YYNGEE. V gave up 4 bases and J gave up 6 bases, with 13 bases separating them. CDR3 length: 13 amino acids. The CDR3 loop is CASSMSRGSEAFF. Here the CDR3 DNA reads TGTGCCAGCAGCATGAGCCGGGGGTCTGAAGCTTTCTTT.

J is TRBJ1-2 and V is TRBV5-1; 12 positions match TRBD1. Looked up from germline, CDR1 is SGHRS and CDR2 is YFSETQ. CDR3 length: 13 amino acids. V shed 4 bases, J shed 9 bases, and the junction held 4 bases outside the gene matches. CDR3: CASSPGQGASYTF. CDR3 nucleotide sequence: TGCGCCAGCAGCCCGGGACAGGGGGCTAGCTACACCTTC.

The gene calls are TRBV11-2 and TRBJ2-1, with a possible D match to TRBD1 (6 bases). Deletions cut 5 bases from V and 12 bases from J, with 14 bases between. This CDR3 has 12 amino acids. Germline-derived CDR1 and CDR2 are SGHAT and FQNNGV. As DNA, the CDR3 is TGTGCCAGCAGCGCCCCAGGGGTGGGGCAGTTCTTC. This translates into CASSAPGVGQFF.

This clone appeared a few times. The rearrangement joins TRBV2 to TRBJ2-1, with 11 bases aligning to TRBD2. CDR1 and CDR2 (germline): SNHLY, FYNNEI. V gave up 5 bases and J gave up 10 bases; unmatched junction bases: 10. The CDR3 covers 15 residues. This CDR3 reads CASSSSGGPTGEQFF. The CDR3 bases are TGTGCCAGCAGTTCTAGCGGGGGGCCCACAGGAGAGCAGTTCTTC.

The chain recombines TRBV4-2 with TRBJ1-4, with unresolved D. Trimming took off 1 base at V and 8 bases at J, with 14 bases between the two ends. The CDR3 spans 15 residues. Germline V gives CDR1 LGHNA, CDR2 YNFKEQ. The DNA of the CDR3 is TGTGCCAGCAGCCAAGCGCTAATTAAGAGGGAAAAACTGTTTTTT. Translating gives CASSQALIKREKLFF.

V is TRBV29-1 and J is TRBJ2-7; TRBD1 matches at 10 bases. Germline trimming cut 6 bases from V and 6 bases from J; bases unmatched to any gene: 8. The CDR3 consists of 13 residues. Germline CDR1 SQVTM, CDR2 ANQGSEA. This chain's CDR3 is CSVAGTGAIEQYF. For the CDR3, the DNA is TGCAGCGTCGCCGGGACAGGGGCGATCGAGCAGTACTTC.